The rows below give T cell receptor beta chains drawn from one sample of a study of T cells in Graves' hyperthyroidism and ophthalmopathy. Each CDR3 protein is one row after TCRdb ran MiXCR on the multiplex PCR reads. The sample comprises approximately 590,000 distinct CDR3 sequences, around 14% of which are singletons, and under 7.5% rests with the top ten. Source material: blood. The source of these receptors is a woman aged 25 to 39 with Graves' hyperthyroidism. CDR3s include the opening cysteine and the closing phenylalanine or tryptophan. The D gene is left open where the match is weak. A clone size is listed for some rows: how often the clone was seen (once, few, many), or a class if it is expanded.

abundance | len | d_gene | j_gene | v_gene | CDR3aa | CDR3nt
many | 16 | TRBD1 | TRBJ2-1 | TRBV28 | CASRGAGTGGIDEQFF | TGTGCCAGCAGGGGAGCCGGGACAGGGGGCATTGATGAGCAGTTCTTC
many | 13 | - | TRBJ1-2 | TRBV27 | CASSATRFYGYTF | TGTGCCAGCAGTGCGACACGGTTCTATGGCTACACCTTC
many | 15 | - | TRBJ2-7 | TRBV7-2 | CASSLGLGSSYEQYF | TGTGCCAGCAGTTTAGGTCTGGGCAGCTCCTACGAGCAGTACTTC
- | 15 | - | TRBJ2-3 | TRBV6-2/TRBV6-3 | CASKLDQGNTDTQYF | TGTGCCAGCAAGCTTGACCAGGGAAACACAGATACGCAGTATTTT
- | 14 | - | TRBJ2-7 | TRBV10-1 | CASSVGSEGYEQYF | TGCGCCAGCAGTGTGGGATCGGAGGGCTACGAGCAGTACTTC
many | 14 | - | TRBJ2-1 | TRBV12-3/TRBV12-4 | CASHTLQGVNEQFF | TGTGCCAGTCATACACTACAGGGTGTGAATGAGCAGTTCTTC
many | 15 | - | TRBJ2-5 | TRBV6-1 | CASSLGRTHQETQYF | TGTGCCAGCAGTCTGGGGCGTACGCACCAAGAGACCCAGTACTTC
many | 16 | - | TRBJ2-1 | TRBV28 | CASSSAGVPHHNEQFF | TGTGCCAGCAGTTCCGCCGGAGTTCCCCACCACAATGAGCAGTTCTTC
few | 11 | - | TRBJ1-4 | TRBV10-3 | CAIRGSEKLFF | TGTGCCATCAGGGGGTCCGAAAAACTGTTTTTT
many | 15 | - | TRBJ2-1 | TRBV13 | CASSPRGEGDNEQFF | TGTGCCAGCAGCCCAAGGGGGGAGGGTGATAATGAGCAGTTCTTC
- | 16 | - | TRBJ2-1 | TRBV12-3/TRBV12-4 | CASGAAGAKPYNEQFF | TGTGCCAGCGGTGCCGCGGGGGCGAAACCGTACAATGAGCAGTTCTTC
- | 16 | TRBD2 | TRBJ2-1 | TRBV20-1 | CSARVLAGVGYNEQFF | TGCAGTGCTAGAGTACTAGCGGGAGTGGGATACAATGAGCAGTTCTTC
few | 15 | TRBD1 | TRBJ1-6 | TRBV28 | CASSFRGQGNSPLHF | TGTGCCAGCAGTTTTAGGGGACAGGGGAATTCACCCCTCCACTTT
many | 12 | TRBD1 | TRBJ1-4 | TRBV30 | CAWRQGNEKLFF | TGTGCCTGGCGACAGGGAAATGAAAAACTGTTTTTT
few | 16 | TRBD1 | TRBJ1-1 | TRBV4-1 | CASSRGQGIMNTEAFF | TGCGCCAGCAGCCGAGGACAGGGGATCATGAACACTGAAGCTTTCTTT
once | 16 | - | TRBJ2-1 | TRBV5-6 | CASSYPRGSSYNEQFF | TGTGCCAGCAGCTACCCTAGGGGGAGCTCCTACAATGAGCAGTTCTTC
few | 13 | - | TRBJ1-5 | TRBV20-1 | CSGMGASNQPQHF | TGCAGTGGGATGGGGGCGAGCAATCAGCCCCAGCATTTT
few | 11 | - | TRBJ2-3 | TRBV7-9 | CAGSLGTTQYF | TGTGCCGGCAGCTTAGGGACGACGCAGTATTTT
many | 15 | - | TRBJ2-5 | TRBV20-1 | CSARKGGGLQETQYF | TGCAGTGCTAGGAAAGGGGGGGGACTCCAAGAGACCCAGTACTTC
many | 15 | TRBD2 | TRBJ2-7 | TRBV20-1 | CSARVRGGESYEQYF | TGCAGTGCTAGAGTAAGGGGAGGGGAGAGCTACGAGCAGTACTTC
- | 14 | TRBD2 | TRBJ2-7 | TRBV30 | CAWGGGSPLGEQYF | TGTGCCTGGGGGGGAGGGTCCCCCCTGGGGGAGCAGTACTTC
- | 13 | - | TRBJ2-7 | TRBV24-1 | CATSTPRRPKQYF | TGTGCCACCAGTACCCCTAGGCGCCCCAAGCAGTACTTC
many | 17 | TRBD2 | TRBJ2-1 | TRBV6-2/TRBV6-3 | CASSPWSSGTTYNEQFF | TGTGCCAGCAGCCCCTGGAGTAGCGGGACCACCTACAATGAGCAGTTCTTC
few | 14 | - | TRBJ1-5 | TRBV7-2 | CASSPVGSRQPQHF | TGTGCCAGCAGCCCGGTGGGGTCCCGTCAGCCCCAGCATTTT
few | 13 | - | TRBJ2-4 | TRBV28 | CASGIERENIQYF | TGTGCCAGCGGGATCGAGCGGGAAAACATTCAGTACTTC
many | 17 | - | TRBJ2-2 | TRBV11-3 | CASSLVYSPANTGELFF | TGTGCCAGCAGCTTAGTGTACTCGCCAGCGAACACCGGGGAGCTGTTTTTT
- | 14 | - | TRBJ1-2 | TRBV20-1 | CSASQPRVPEGYTF | TGCAGTGCTAGCCAGCCACGGGTCCCCGAGGGCTACACCTTC
few | 17 | TRBD2 | TRBJ2-1 | TRBV10-2 | CASSVSPSGRAYNEQFF | TGCGCCAGCAGTGTGTCGCCTAGCGGGAGGGCCTACAATGAGCAGTTCTTC
many | 14 | TRBD2 | TRBJ2-7 | TRBV2 | CASRKTGGSYEQYF | TGTGCCAGCAGGAAGACCGGGGGGTCCTACGAGCAGTACTTC
many | 15 | - | TRBJ2-2 | TRBV5-6 | CASSLTLAITGELFF | TGTGCCAGCAGCTTGACGCTAGCGATCACCGGGGAGCTGTTTTTT
- | 18 | TRBD2 | TRBJ2-3 | TRBV15 | CATSREDGGLAGGDTQYF | TGTGCCACCAGCAGAGAGGACGGAGGACTAGCGGGTGGAGATACGCAGTATTTT
many | 14 | TRBD1 | TRBJ1-2 | TRBV18 | CASSLQTGTDGYTF | TGTGCCAGCTCACTACAGACAGGGACGGATGGCTACACCTTC
- | 16 | - | TRBJ1-1 | TRBV19 | CASSSSGALWATEAFF | TGTGCCAGTAGTTCGTCAGGGGCTTTATGGGCCACTGAAGCTTTCTTT
many | 16 | TRBD2 | TRBJ2-1 | TRBV9 | CASSGNLAETYNEQFF | TGTGCCAGCAGCGGAAACCTAGCGGAGACGTACAATGAGCAGTTCTTC
many | 11 | - | TRBJ1-1 | TRBV28 | CASTSRTEAFF | TGTGCCAGCACTTCGAGGACTGAAGCTTTCTTT
many | 13 | - | TRBJ2-1 | TRBV6-2/TRBV6-3 | CASRGLSYNEQFF | TGTGCCAGCAGGGGACTTTCGTACAATGAGCAGTTCTTC
many | 13 | - | TRBJ2-5 | TRBV30 | CAWATGYHAAQYF | TGTGCCTGGGCAACAGGGTACCACGCCGCTCAGTACTTC
- | 16 | TRBD1 | TRBJ2-1 | TRBV5-6 | CASSLGPGGDYNEQFF | TGTGCCAGCAGCTTGGGCCCAGGGGGAGACTACAATGAGCAGTTCTTC
many | 13 | TRBD2 | TRBJ2-7 | TRBV29-1 | CSVGPSAGDEQYF | TGCAGCGTCGGCCCCTCAGCGGGAGACGAGCAGTACTTC
- | 14 | TRBD1 | TRBJ2-7 | TRBV12-3/TRBV12-4 | CASRETGDSYEQYF | TGTGCCAGCAGGGAAACAGGGGATTCCTACGAGCAGTACTTC
many | 16 | - | TRBJ2-3 | TRBV29-1 | CSVDSQTSYFADTQYF | TGCAGCGTTGACTCCCAGACTAGTTATTTCGCAGATACGCAGTATTTT
many | 16 | TRBD1 | TRBJ2-1 | TRBV7-9 | CASIAGAGQGRNEQFF | TGTGCCAGCATAGCAGGAGCAGGACAGGGGCGTAATGAGCAGTTCTTC
few | 16 | TRBD2 | TRBJ2-3 | TRBV4-3 | CASSQVVPGGWGTQYF | TGCGCCAGCAGCCAAGTGGTTCCGGGGGGATGGGGTACGCAGTATTTT
many | 15 | TRBD2 | TRBJ2-1 | TRBV28 | CASSSLKGLADEQFF | TGTGCCAGCAGTTCGCTCAAGGGACTAGCTGATGAGCAGTTCTTC
many | 13 | - | TRBJ2-4 | TRBV29-1 | CSVVELAKNIQYF | TGCAGCGTTGTTGAGCTAGCCAAAAACATTCAGTACTTC
many | 15 | TRBD1 | TRBJ2-7 | TRBV9 | CASSVGGTGSYEQYF | TGTGCCAGCAGCGTAGGAGGGACAGGCTCCTACGAGCAGTACTTC
- | 14 | - | TRBJ1-3 | TRBV19 | CASRMGYSGNTIYF | TGTGCCAGTAGAATGGGGTACTCTGGAAACACCATATATTTT
- | 17 | TRBD2 | TRBJ2-1 | TRBV4-1 | CASSRGLAGKILNEQFF | TGCGCCAGCAGCCGGGGACTAGCGGGAAAGATACTGAATGAGCAGTTCTTC
- | 14 | TRBD2 | TRBJ2-7 | TRBV19 | CASSILAGGYEQYF | TGTGCCAGTAGTATACTAGCGGGAGGCTACGAGCAGTACTTC
few | 17 | - | TRBJ2-3 | TRBV18 | CASSPRGRPLGTDTQYF | TGTGCCAGCTCACCCCGGGGTAGGCCCCTGGGCACAGATACGCAGTATTTT
- | 15 | TRBD1 | TRBJ1-6 | TRBV5-1 | CASSLETGPGSPLHF | TGCGCCAGCAGCCTAGAGACAGGGCCGGGTTCACCCCTCCACTTT
- | 14 | TRBD1 | TRBJ1-5 | TRBV10-3 | CAISESRGLQPQHF | TGTGCCATCAGTGAGTCTAGGGGGCTTCAGCCCCAGCATTTT
- | 15 | TRBD2 | TRBJ2-7 | TRBV11-1 | CASSTGLAGAGEQYF | TGTGCCAGCAGCACAGGACTAGCGGGAGCCGGAGAGCAGTACTTC